This TCR beta chain was sequenced in a study of regulatory T cells in long-lasting Graves disease. This clonotype has at least ten counts. Trimming cost V 5 bases and J 0 bases, with 13 bases left between them. CDR1 LNHNV and CDR2 YYDKDF come from the germline V gene (reference sequence). This CDR3 has 15 amino acids. Library construction for TCR beta used iRepertoire HTBI primers and Arm-PCR of CDR3 regions. TCRdb fed the multiplex PCR reads into MiXCR, producing one record per CDR3 protein. This sample carries hundreds of thousands of distinct CDR3 sequences, 13% of them seen once, and the ten largest clones take over 7.5%. Time point defined: newly diagnosed GD, antithyroid drugs for less than 3 months. RNA extracted from PBMCs served as the sequencing template. This sample also appeared in a second study, on T cells in Graves' hyperthyroidism and ophthalmopathy.

The clonotype originates from a young man with Graves disease. This chain uses TRBV15 with TRBJ1-1; D uncertain. The sequencing used peripheral blood mononuclear cells (PBMCs), collected at new diagnosis, from a patient treated with antithyroid drugs. The CDR3 sequence is CATSGGLYMNTEAFF. The CDR3, as DNA: TGTGCCACCAGCGGCGGACTGTACATGAACACTGAAGCTTTCTTT.